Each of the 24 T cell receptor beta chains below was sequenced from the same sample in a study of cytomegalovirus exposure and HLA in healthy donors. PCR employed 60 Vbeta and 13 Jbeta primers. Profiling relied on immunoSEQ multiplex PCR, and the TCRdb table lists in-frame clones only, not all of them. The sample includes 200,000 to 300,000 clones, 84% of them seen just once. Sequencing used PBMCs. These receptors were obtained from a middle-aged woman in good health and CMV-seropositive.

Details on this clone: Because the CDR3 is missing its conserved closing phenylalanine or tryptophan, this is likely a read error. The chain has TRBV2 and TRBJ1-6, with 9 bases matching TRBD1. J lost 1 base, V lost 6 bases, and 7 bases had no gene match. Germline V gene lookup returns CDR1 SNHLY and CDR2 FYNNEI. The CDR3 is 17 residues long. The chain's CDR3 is CASRGQGLASYNSPLHL. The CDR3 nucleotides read TGTGCCAGCAGGGGACAGGGTCTGGCTTCCTATAATTCACCCCTCCACCTT.

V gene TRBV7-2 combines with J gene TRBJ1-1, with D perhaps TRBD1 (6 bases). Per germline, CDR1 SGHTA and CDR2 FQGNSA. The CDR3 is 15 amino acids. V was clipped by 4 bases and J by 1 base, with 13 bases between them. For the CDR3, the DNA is TGTGCCAGCAGCTCCTTCTCACAGGGGAACACTGAAGCTTTCTTT. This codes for CASSSFSQGNTEAFF.

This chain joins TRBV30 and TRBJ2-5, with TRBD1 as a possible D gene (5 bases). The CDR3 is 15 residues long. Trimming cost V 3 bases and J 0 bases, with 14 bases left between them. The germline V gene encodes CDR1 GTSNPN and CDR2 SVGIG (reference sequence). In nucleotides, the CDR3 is TGTGCCTGGAGCAGGAACAGGATGTACCAAGAGACCCAGTACTTC. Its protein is CAWSRNRMYQETQYF.

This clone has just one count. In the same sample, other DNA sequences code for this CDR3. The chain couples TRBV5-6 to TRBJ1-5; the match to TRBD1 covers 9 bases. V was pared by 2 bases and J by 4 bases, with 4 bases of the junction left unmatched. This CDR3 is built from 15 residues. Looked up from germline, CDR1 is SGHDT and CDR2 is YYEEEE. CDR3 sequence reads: CASSFRDRVNQPQHF. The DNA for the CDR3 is TGTGCCAGCAGCTTCCGGGACAGGGTTAATCAGCCCCAGCATTTT.

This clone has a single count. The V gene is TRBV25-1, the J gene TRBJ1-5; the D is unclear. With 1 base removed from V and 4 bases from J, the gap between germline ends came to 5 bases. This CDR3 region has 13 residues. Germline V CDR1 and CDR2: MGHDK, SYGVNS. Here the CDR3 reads CASSESGNQPQHF. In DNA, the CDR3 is TGTGCCAGCAGTGAATCGGGGAATCAGCCCCAGCATTTT.

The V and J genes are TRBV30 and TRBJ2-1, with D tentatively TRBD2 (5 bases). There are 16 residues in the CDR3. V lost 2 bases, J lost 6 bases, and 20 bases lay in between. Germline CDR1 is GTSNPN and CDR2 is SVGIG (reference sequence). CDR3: CAWSLRTVASINEQFF. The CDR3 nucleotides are TGTGCCTGGAGTCTACGTACGGTAGCGAGCATCAATGAGCAGTTCTTC.

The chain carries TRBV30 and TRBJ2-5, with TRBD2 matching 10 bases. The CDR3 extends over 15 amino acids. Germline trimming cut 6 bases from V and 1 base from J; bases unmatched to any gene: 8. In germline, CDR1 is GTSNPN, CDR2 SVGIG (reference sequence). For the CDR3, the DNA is TGTGCCTGCGGGGAGACTAGCGGGCGCCAAGAGACCCAGTACTTC. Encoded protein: CACGETSGRQETQYF. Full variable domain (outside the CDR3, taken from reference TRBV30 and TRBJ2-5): SQTIHQWPATLVQPVGSPLSLECTVEGTSNPNLYWYRQAAGRGLQLLFYSVGIGQISSEVPQNLSASRPQDRQFILSSKKLLLSDSGFYLCACGETSGRQETQYFGPGTRLLVL.

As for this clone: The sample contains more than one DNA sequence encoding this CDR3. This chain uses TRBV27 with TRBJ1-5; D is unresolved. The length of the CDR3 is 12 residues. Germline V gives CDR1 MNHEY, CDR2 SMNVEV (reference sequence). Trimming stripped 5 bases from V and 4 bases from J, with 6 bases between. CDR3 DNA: TGTGCCAGCAGTCCCCTTAATCAGCCCCAGCATTTT. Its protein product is CASSPLNQPQHF.

CDR3 in amino acids: CASSPTGTANEKLFF. For the CDR3, the DNA is TGTGCCAGTAGTCCTACCGGGACTGCTAATGAAAAACTGTTTTTT. The chain employs TRBV19 and TRBJ1-4; a weak D match, TRBD1 (5 bases). The germline V and J ends were trimmed by 5 bases and 3 bases, with 13 bases remaining between them. CDR1 is LNHDA and CDR2 is SQIVND in the germline V gene (reference sequence). This CDR3 contains 15 residues.

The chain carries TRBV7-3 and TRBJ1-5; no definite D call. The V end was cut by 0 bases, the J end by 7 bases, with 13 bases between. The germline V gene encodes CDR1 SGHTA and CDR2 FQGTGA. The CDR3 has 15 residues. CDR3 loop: CASSLTSDRRQPQHF. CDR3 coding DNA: TGTGCCAGCAGCTTAACGTCCGATAGGAGGCAGCCCCAGCATTTT.

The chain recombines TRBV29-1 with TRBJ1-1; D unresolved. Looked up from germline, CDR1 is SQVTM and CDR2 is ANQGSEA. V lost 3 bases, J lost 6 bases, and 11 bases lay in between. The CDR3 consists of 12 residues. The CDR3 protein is CSVEGTYPEAFF. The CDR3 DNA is TGCAGCGTTGAGGGCACCTATCCTGAAGCTTTCTTT.

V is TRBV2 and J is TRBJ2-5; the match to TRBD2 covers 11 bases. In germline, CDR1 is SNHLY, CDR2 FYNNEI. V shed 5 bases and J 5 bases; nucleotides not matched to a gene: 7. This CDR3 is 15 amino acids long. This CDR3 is CASSQTSGKRETQYF. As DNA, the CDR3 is TGTGCCAGCAGTCAGACTAGCGGGAAGAGGGAGACCCAGTACTTC.

In nucleotides, the CDR3 is TGTGCCAGCAGGCAGGGGACTAGGAAGGAGACCCAGTACTTC. Amino acid sequence: CASRQGTRKETQYF. This rearrangement joins TRBV6-1 to TRBJ2-5; TRBD2 matches 8 bases. This CDR3 has 14 residues. Unmatched junction bases numbered 8, after V lost 6 bases and J lost 5 bases. CDR1 is MNHNS, CDR2 SASEGT, per germline.

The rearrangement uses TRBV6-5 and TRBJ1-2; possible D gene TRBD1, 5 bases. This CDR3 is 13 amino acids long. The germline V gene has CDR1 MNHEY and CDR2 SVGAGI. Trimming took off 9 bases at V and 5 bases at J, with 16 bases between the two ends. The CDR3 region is CASRGGDIYGYTF. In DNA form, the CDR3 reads TGTGCCAGTCGTGGAGGGGATATTTATGGCTACACCTTC.

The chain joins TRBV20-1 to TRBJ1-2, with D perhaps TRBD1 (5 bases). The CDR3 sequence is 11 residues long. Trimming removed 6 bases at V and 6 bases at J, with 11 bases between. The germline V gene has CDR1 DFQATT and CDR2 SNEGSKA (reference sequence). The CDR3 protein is CSAPRGNGYTF. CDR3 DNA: TGCAGTGCCCCTCGGGGGAATGGCTACACCTTC.

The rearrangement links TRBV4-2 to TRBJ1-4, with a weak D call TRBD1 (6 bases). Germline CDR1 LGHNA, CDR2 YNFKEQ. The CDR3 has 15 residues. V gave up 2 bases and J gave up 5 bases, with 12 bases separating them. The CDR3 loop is CASSQMGALNEKLFF. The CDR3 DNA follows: TGTGCCAGCAGCCAAATGGGGGCACTAAATGAAAAACTGTTTTTT.

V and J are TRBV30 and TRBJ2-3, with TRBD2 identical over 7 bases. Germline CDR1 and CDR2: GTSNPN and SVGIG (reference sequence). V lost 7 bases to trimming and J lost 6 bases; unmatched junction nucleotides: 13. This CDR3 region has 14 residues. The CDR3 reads CASGGRWGGDTQYF. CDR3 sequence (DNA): TGTGCCTCTGGAGGAAGATGGGGGGGGGATACGCAGTATTTT.

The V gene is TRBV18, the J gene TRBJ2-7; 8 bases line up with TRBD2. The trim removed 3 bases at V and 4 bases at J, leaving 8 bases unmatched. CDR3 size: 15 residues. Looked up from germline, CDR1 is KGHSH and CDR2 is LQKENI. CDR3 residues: CASSPQAGAVYEQYF. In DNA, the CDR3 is TGTGCCAGCTCACCCCAAGCGGGAGCAGTATACGAGCAGTACTTC.

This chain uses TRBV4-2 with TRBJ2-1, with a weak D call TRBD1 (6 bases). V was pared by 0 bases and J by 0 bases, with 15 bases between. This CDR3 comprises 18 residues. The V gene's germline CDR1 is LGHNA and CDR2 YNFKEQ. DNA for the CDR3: TGTGCCAGCAGCCAAGATATCGCAGGGGCCCGCTCCTACAATGAGCAGTTCTTC. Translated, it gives CASSQDIAGARSYNEQFF.

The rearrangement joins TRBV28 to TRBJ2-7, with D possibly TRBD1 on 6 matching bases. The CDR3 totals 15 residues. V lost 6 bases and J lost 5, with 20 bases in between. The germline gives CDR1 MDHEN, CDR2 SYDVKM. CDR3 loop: CASSHPSQGRDEQYF. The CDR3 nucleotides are TGTGCCAGCAGCCATCCCTCCCAGGGGCGCGACGAGCAGTACTTC.

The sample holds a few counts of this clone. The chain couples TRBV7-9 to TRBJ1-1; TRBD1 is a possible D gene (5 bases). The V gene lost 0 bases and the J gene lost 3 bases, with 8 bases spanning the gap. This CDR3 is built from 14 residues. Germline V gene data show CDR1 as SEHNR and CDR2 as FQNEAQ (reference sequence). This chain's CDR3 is CASSLAGTHTEAFF. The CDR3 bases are TGTGCCAGCAGCTTAGCTGGGACTCACACTGAAGCTTTCTTT. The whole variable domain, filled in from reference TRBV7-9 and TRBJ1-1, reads DTGVSQNPRHKITKRGQNVTFRCDPISEHNRLYWYRQTLGQGPEFLTYFQNEAQLEKSRLLSDRFSAERPKGSFSTLEIQRTEQGDSAMYLCASSLAGTHTEAFFGQGTRLTVV.

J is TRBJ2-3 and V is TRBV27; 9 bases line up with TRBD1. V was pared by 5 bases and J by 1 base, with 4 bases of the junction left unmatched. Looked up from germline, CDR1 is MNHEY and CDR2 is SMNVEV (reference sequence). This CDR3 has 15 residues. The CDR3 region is CASSRDRVGTDTQYF. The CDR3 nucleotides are TGTGCCAGCAGTCGGGACAGGGTCGGCACAGATACGCAGTATTTT.

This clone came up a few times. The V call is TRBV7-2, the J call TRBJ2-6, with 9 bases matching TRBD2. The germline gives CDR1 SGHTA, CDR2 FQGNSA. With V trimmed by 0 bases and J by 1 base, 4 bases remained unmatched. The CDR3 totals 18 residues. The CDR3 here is CASSLAAGGLSGANVLTF. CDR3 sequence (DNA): TGTGCCAGCAGCTTAGCGGCGGGAGGGCTGTCTGGGGCCAACGTCCTGACTTTC.

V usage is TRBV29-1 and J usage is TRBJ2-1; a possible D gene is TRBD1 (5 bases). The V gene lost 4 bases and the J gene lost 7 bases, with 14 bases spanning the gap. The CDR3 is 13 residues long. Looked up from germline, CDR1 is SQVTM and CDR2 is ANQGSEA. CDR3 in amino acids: CSVVGQGTNEQFF. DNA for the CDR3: TGCAGCGTTGTGGGGCAGGGCACGAATGAGCAGTTCTTC.